This passage covers 17 T cell receptor beta chains from one sample sequenced in a study of blood T cell repertoires in COVID-19 (dated by TCRdb to 2018 to 2020). The receptor library was made with the immunoSEQ multiplex PCR assay. Not all clones reach the TCRdb copy of this immuneACCESS table, which keeps in-frame sequences only. Checked studies attribute under half of the gap to unresolved V genes and leave the rest unexplained. Counted in this sample were approximately 60,000 clones; approximately 93% of them appeared once. The top ten clonotypes cover 2.5% to 3% of the sample. The specimen was peripheral blood. The receptors were gathered from an older man with active COVID-19.

The chain couples TRBV19 to TRBJ1-3, with TRBD1 as a possible D gene (5 bases). The V gene lost 6 bases and the J gene lost 0 bases, with 6 bases spanning the gap. The V gene's germline CDR1 is LNHDA and CDR2 SQIVND (reference sequence). The CDR3 has 13 amino acids. The CDR3 here is CASRDNSGNTIYF. Here the CDR3 DNA reads TGTGCCAGTAGGGACAACTCTGGAAACACCATATATTTT.

The V gene is TRBV15, the J gene TRBJ1-5, with TRBD1 as a possible D gene (6 bases). The ends were cut back, 3 bases at V and 1 base at J, with 13 bases in the middle. Germline CDR1 reads LNHNV; CDR2 reads YYDKDF (reference sequence). CDR3 size: 16 residues. CDR3 bases: TGTGCCACCAGCAGGGCAGGGGTAGGAAGCAATCAGCCCCAGCATTTT. Its translation: CATSRAGVGSNQPQHF.

V usage is TRBV29-1 and J usage is TRBJ2-1, with TRBD2 matching over 8 bases. The CDR3 loop spans 14 amino acids. V lost 4 bases to trimming and J lost 0 bases; unmatched junction nucleotides: 2. CDR1 is SQVTM and CDR2 is ANQGSEA in the germline V gene. CDR3 protein: CSVGAGASYNEQFF. Written as DNA, the CDR3 is TGCAGCGTTGGAGCGGGGGCCTCCTACAATGAGCAGTTCTTC.

The V gene is TRBV5-1, the J gene TRBJ1-1; 10 bases are shared with TRBD1. The junction had 6 bases not matched to a gene; V was cut back by 4 bases and J by 6 bases. Germline V gene sequence: CDR1 SGHRS, CDR2 YFSETQ. This CDR3 has 14 residues. CDR3 region: CASSMGQGSPEAFF. The CDR3 DNA follows: TGCGCCAGCAGCATGGGACAGGGGAGTCCTGAAGCTTTCTTT.

V is TRBV11-3 and J is TRBJ2-2; D unresolved. Trimming cost V 1 base and J 6 bases, with 9 bases left between them. The germline V gene encodes CDR1 SGHNT and CDR2 YENEEA. CDR3 length equals 14 residues. The CDR3 sequence: CASSLVSGSGELFF. For the CDR3, the DNA is TGTGCCAGCAGCTTAGTCTCGGGTTCCGGGGAGCTGTTTTTT.

Remarks on this clone: The DNA is left out, because the CDR3 cannot be placed on it with certainty; the CDR3 is given as TCRdb lists it. The V call is TRBV21-1, the J call TRBJ2-7; TRBD1 is taken as the D call from the table, unchecked against the DNA. TRBV21-1 constitutes a pseudogene. The CDR3 totals 19 residues, both ends included. The CDR3 here is CASSNRCWATGNCSYEQYV.

J is TRBJ1-6 and V is TRBV28; no definite D call. Germline assignment: CDR1 MDHEN and CDR2 SYDVKM. The CDR3 runs 12 residues. V was pared by 1 base and J by 10 bases, with 5 bases between. For the CDR3, the DNA is TGTGCCAGCAGTTTATCGGGGTCACCCCTCCACTTT. As protein: CASSLSGSPLHF.

This rearrangement joins TRBV7-9 to TRBJ2-1, with 9 bases that match TRBD1. The germline V gene has CDR1 SEHNR and CDR2 FQNEAQ (reference sequence). Trimming removed 5 bases from V and 9 bases from J; junction bases left unmatched: 8. This CDR3 is 14 amino acids long. Here the CDR3 DNA reads TGTGCCAGCAGCCCTGGACAGGGGAGGAGTGAGCAGTTCTTC. Its translation is CASSPGQGRSEQFF.

The rearrangement joins TRBV28 to TRBJ1-1; D uncertain. V lost 5 bases to trimming and J lost 9 bases, with 16 bases between them. The germline CDR1 and CDR2 sequences are MDHEN and SYDVKM. This CDR3 region has 13 residues. This CDR3 is CASSNPPGRQAFF. DNA of the CDR3: TGTGCCAGCAGTAACCCCCCGGGGAGACAAGCTTTCTTT.

CDR3 protein: CASSPGATNEKLFF. The DNA for the CDR3 is TGTGCCAGCAGCCCAGGGGCAACTAATGAAAAACTGTTTTTT. The V call is TRBV9, the J call TRBJ1-4, with D possibly matching TRBD1 (6 bases). The germline V gene has CDR1 SGDLS and CDR2 YYNGEE. The CDR3 covers 14 residues. Deletions cut 4 bases from V and 0 bases from J, with 7 bases between.

V and J are TRBV6-5 and TRBJ1-1; the D gene is possibly TRBD1 (5 bases). The V end was cut by 0 bases, the J end by 5 bases, with 16 bases between. The CDR3 runs 16 residues. CDR1 MNHEY and CDR2 SVGAGI come from the germline V gene. CDR3 nucleotide sequence: TGTGCCAGCAGTTACTCCCGGGCAGGCCGGGGGACTGAAGCTTTCTTT. This codes for CASSYSRAGRGTEAFF.

The chain couples TRBV7-2 to TRBJ2-5, with 9 bases aligning to TRBD1. The CDR3 extends over 15 amino acids. Trimming took 3 bases from V and 5 from J; bases not matched to a gene: 7. Per germline, CDR1 SGHTA and CDR2 FQGNSA. This CDR3 is CASSLAGTGFETQYF. Here the CDR3 DNA reads TGTGCCAGCAGCTTGGCGGGGACAGGGTTCGAGACCCAGTACTTC.

This chain connects TRBV27 to TRBJ2-7, with D maybe TRBD1 (6 bases). Per the germline V gene, CDR1 is MNHEY and CDR2 is SMNVEV (reference sequence). V gave up 5 bases and J gave up 4 bases, with 15 bases separating them. CDR3 length: 14 amino acids. CDR3 sequence (DNA): TGTGCCAGCAGTCCACAGGGCCCTCGGTACGAGCAGTACTTC. Its protein is CASSPQGPRYEQYF.

V and J are TRBV5-1 and TRBJ1-2; tentatively, D is TRBD1 (5 bases). V lost 0 bases to trimming and J lost 7 bases, with 13 bases between them. The CDR3 is made up of 14 amino acids. From germline, CDR1 is SGHRS and CDR2 YFSETQ. CDR3 in DNA: TGCGCCAGCAGCTTGGTTTCGGGGGATGGTGGCTACACCTTC. Its protein product is CASSLVSGDGGYTF.

DNA for the CDR3: TGTGCCAGCAGCTTAGCCAGACTAGCGGGGGGGCCAGATACGCAGTATTTT. This sequence encodes CASSLARLAGGPDTQYF. V is TRBV7-8 and J is TRBJ2-3, with TRBD2 matching 14 bases. Germline CDR1 is SGHVS and CDR2 is FQNEAQ. Germline trimming cut 0 bases from V and 4 bases from J; bases unmatched to any gene: 3. CDR3 length equals 17 residues.

The count of this clone is one. This chain uses TRBV10-3 with TRBJ1-2; 7 bases align to TRBD1. This CDR3 has 13 residues. With V trimmed by 4 bases and J by 4 bases, 3 bases remained unmatched. Germline CDR1 and CDR2: ENHRY and SYGVKD. The DNA of the CDR3 is TGTGCCATCAGTGTGGGGACAGCCTATGGCTACACCTTC. Translating it yields CAISVGTAYGYTF.

The rearrangement uses TRBV7-6 and TRBJ2-3; D is perhaps TRBD1 (5 bases). V lost 1 base to trimming and J lost 4 bases, with 12 bases between them. Germline assignment: CDR1 SGHVS and CDR2 FNYEAQ. The CDR3 runs to 15 residues. The CDR3, as DNA: TGTGCCAGCAGCTTAGGGAACCAGGGTTCAGATACGCAGTATTTT. It translates to CASSLGNQGSDTQYF.